Included here is one TCR beta chain sequence, with context. This record belongs to a study of blood T cell repertoires in COVID-19. The protocol was immunoSEQ multiplex PCR, while the TCRdb copy is restricted to in-frame clones and leaves out a portion. The sample consists of under 300,000 clones, about 86% of them appearing once. This CDR3 spans 13 amino acids. Germline values: CDR1 LNHDA, CDR2 SQIVND (reference sequence). The V end lost 3 bases, the J end lost 4 bases, and 7 bases lay between the germline ends. This sequence was found in an elderly man with acute or convalescent COVID-19. The sample was peripheral blood. The chain links TRBV19 to TRBJ2-1, with D perhaps matching TRBD2 (5 bases). CDR3 residues: CASSIPGYNEQFF. The CDR3 DNA sequence: TGTGCCAGTAGTATCCCGGGGTACAATGAGCAGTTCTTC.